This TCR beta chain was profiled in a study of blood T cell repertoires in COVID-19. Study-wide background: Sample material is recorded as cDNA or gDNA derived from T cells, B-cell-depleted T cells, or PBMCs.

CDR1 MNHEY and CDR2 SMNVEV come from the germline V gene (reference sequence). CDR3 length equals 14 residues. The V end was cut by 10 bases, the J end by 1 base, with 16 bases between. In the original workflow: Amplified reference gene primers provided the basis for estimating nucleated cell counts. Assay: immunoSEQ multiplex PCR; the TCRdb copy retains only in-frame clones and omits some. D and trimming come from the DNA, and the V and J calls and clone size come from that table. The sample lists 55,000 to 75,000 clones; roughly 82% were seen once. Sample: peripheral blood. The receptor comes from an elderly man with active COVID-19. V is TRBV27 and J is TRBJ1-1; D might be TRBD1 (5 bases). The CDR3 here is CATRVSRSNTEAFF. For the CDR3, the DNA is TGTGCCACCAGGGTATCGAGGTCGAACACTGAAGCTTTCTTT.